The 6 T cell receptor beta chains below come from one sample, sequenced in a study of OX40 agonist ivuxolimab in advanced cancers. Here immunoSEQ multiplex PCR was the method, and the copy in TCRdb shows in-frame clones only, minus some. The sample includes 65,000 to 95,000 clones, about 90% of them seen just once. Here the sequenced sample was CD4+ or CD8+ T cells sorted from blood, taken in a trial of the OX40 agonist ivuxolimab. These receptor sequences come from an adult with an advanced solid tumor such as melanoma, head and neck, liver or kidney cancer.

V is TRBV10-3 and J is TRBJ2-2; 10 bases fit TRBD1. V lost 2 bases, J lost 7 bases, and 4 bases stayed unmatched. CDR3 length: 15 residues. Germline V gene data show CDR1 as ENHRY and CDR2 as SYGVKD. The CDR3 protein is CAISEGQGEVGELFF. Written as DNA, the CDR3 is TGTGCCATCAGTGAGGGACAGGGGGAGGTCGGGGAGCTGTTTTTT.

The chain links TRBV5-4 to TRBJ2-7; 7 nucleotides align to TRBD1. The germline CDR1 and CDR2 sequences are SGHNT and YYREEE (reference sequence). Trimming cost V 4 bases and J 0 bases; bases outside gene matches: 1. This CDR3 spans 13 amino acids. CDR3 DNA: TGTGCCAGCAGCCGACAGGGCTCCTACGAGCAGTACTTC. This encodes CASSRQGSYEQYF. Full variable domain (remainder filled in from reference TRBV5-4 and TRBJ2-7): ETGVTQSPTHLIKTRGQQVTLRCSSQSGHNTVSWYQQALGQGPQFIFQYYREEENGRGNFPPRFSGLQFPNYSSELNVNALELDDSALYLCASSRQGSYEQYFGPGTRLTVT.

This clone was picked up one time. The chain joins TRBV28 to TRBJ2-3; D perhaps matches TRBD2 (6 bases). Germline V gives CDR1 MDHEN, CDR2 SYDVKM. The CDR3 consists of 17 residues. Trimming shortened V by 3 bases and J by 1 base, and 17 bases separated the two germline ends. The CDR3 is CASSLLGTALGTDTQYF. The DNA for the CDR3 is TGTGCCAGCAGTTTGTTAGGGACTGCCCTAGGCACAGATACGCAGTATTTT.

The J gene is TRBJ2-7, the V gene TRBV29-1, with D possibly matching TRBD2 (6 bases). Trimming removed 6 bases at V and 5 bases at J, with 14 bases between. Looked up from germline, CDR1 is SQVTM and CDR2 is ANQGSEA. CDR3 size: 12 residues. CDR3 protein: CSVGTPPNEQYF. The CDR3 nucleotides read TGCAGCGTAGGGACTCCTCCTAACGAGCAGTACTTC.

This clone was observed once. The chain uses TRBV29-1 and TRBJ2-3, with 10 bases matching TRBD2. CDR3 length: 17 amino acids. Unmatched junction bases numbered 11, after V lost 5 bases and J lost 0 bases. Germline-derived CDR1 and CDR2 are SQVTM and ANQGSEA. CDR3 residues: CSVNRVAGGPSTDTQYF. DNA of the CDR3: TGCAGCGTTAACCGGGTAGCGGGGGGCCCTAGCACAGATACGCAGTATTTT.

The chain recombines TRBV9 with TRBJ2-5; D is possibly TRBD2 (5 bases). The CDR3 has 16 amino acids. Germline V gene data show CDR1 as SGDLS and CDR2 as YYNGEE. V was trimmed by 4 bases and J by 1 base, leaving 17 bases between them. The CDR3, as DNA: TGTGCCAGCAGCTCCCTCGGATGGGAGTTCCAAGAGACCCAGTACTTC. Protein: CASSSLGWEFQETQYF.